One and the same sample provided the 21 T cell receptor beta chains below, sequenced in a study of blood T cell repertoires in COVID-19. Profiled with immunoSEQ multiplex PCR; TCRdb holds only in-frame clones, not every one. The data show about 180,000 clones, 70% to 85% seen once. Material for sequencing was PBMCs or T cells enriched from blood (not recorded which). The receptors here all came from a man aged 50 or older who had recovered from COVID-19.

The gene calls are TRBV29-1 and TRBJ1-5, with 10 bases aligning to TRBD1. The CDR3 is 13 amino acids. The germline V gene has CDR1 SQVTM and CDR2 ANQGSEA. V was pared by 7 bases and J by 5 bases, with 5 bases of the junction left unmatched. In DNA, the CDR3 is TGCAGCGCCGGGGACAGGGGAGATCAGCCCCAGCATTTT. It codes for CSAGDRGDQPQHF.

V is TRBV7-3 and J is TRBJ1-1, with 10 bases aligning to TRBD1. The CDR3 is 15 amino acids. With 3 bases clipped from V and 6 bases from J, the junction kept 7 bases outside the gene matches. Germline assignment: CDR1 SGHTA and CDR2 FQGTGA. CDR3: CASSFTGTGVSEAFF. The CDR3 nucleotides read TGTGCCAGCAGCTTTACCGGGACAGGGGTCTCTGAAGCTTTCTTT.

The chain links TRBV7-9 to TRBJ2-6, with D tentatively TRBD1 (5 bases). The CDR3 covers 17 residues. Looked up from germline, CDR1 is SEHNR and CDR2 is FQNEAQ (reference sequence). Deletions cut 3 bases from V and 1 base from J, with 13 bases between. The CDR3 reads CASSFSQGVSGANVLTF. The CDR3 region has the DNA TGTGCCAGCAGCTTTTCCCAGGGCGTATCTGGGGCCAACGTCCTGACTTTC. The full variable domain, in which reference TRBV7-9 and TRBJ2-6 provide the parts outside the CDR3, is DTGVSQNPRHKITKRGQNVTFRCDPISEHNRLYWYRQTLGQGPEFLTYFQNEAQLEKSRLLSDRFSAERPKGSFSTLEIQRTEQGDSAMYLCASSFSQGVSGANVLTFGAGSRLTVL.

In this sample, this clone turned up a few times. V gene TRBV6-5 combines with J gene TRBJ1-5; possibly TRBD1 for D (5 bases). The germline V and J ends were trimmed by 2 bases and 2 bases, with 13 bases remaining between them. Germline-derived CDR1 and CDR2 are MNHEY and SVGAGI. The length of the CDR3 is 16 residues. The CDR3 sequence is CASSYRGVGGNQPQHF. The CDR3 nucleotides are TGTGCCAGCAGTTACAGGGGTGTAGGTGGCAATCAGCCCCAGCATTTT.

This chain uses TRBV5-1 with TRBJ1-2; 7 nucleotides match TRBD1. The V and J ends lost 0 bases and 1 base, in that order; junction bases with no gene match: 3. The CDR3 runs 15 residues. Germline lookup yields CDR1 SGHRS and CDR2 YFSETQ. The CDR3 region has the DNA TGCGCCAGCAGCTTGGAAACAGGGGTTAACTATGGCTACACCTTC. Its protein is CASSLETGVNYGYTF.

The chain carries TRBV5-1 and TRBJ2-7; D gene ambiguous. Germline V lookup: CDR1 SGHRS, CDR2 YFSETQ. CDR3 size: 14 residues. V gave up 0 bases and J gave up 0 bases, with 7 bases separating them. As DNA, the CDR3 is TGCGCCAGCAGCTTGGGACATAACTCCTACGAGCAGTACTTC. It is translated as CASSLGHNSYEQYF. Variable domain in full (rest from reference TRBV5-1 and TRBJ2-7): KAGVTQTPRYLIKTRGQQVTLSCSPISGHRSVSWYQQTPGQGLQFLFEYFSETQRNKGNFPGRFSGRQFSNSRSEMNVSTLELGDSALYLCASSLGHNSYEQYFGPGTRLTVT.

V and J are TRBV6-5 and TRBJ1-1; 8 nucleotides match TRBD1. This CDR3 comprises 15 residues. The junction had 10 bases not matched to a gene; V was cut back by 2 bases and J by 8 bases. Per germline, CDR1 MNHEY and CDR2 SVGAGI. The chain's CDR3 is CASSYNPTGDYEAFF. CDR3 bases: TGTGCCAGCAGTTACAACCCGACAGGGGACTACGAAGCTTTCTTT.

The chain employs TRBV7-9 and TRBJ1-4, with 9 bases that match TRBD1. Germline loops: CDR1 SEHNR, CDR2 FQNEAQ (reference sequence). J was trimmed by 0 bases and V by 5 bases; bases with no gene match: 7. CDR3 length: 17 residues. In DNA form, the CDR3 reads TGTGCCAGCAGCCCAAATACAGGGGGCCCAACTAATGAAAAACTGTTTTTT. It specifies CASSPNTGGPTNEKLFF.

The chain joins TRBV29-1 to TRBJ2-1, with TRBD2 matching 11 bases. CDR1 SQVTM and CDR2 ANQGSEA come from the germline V gene. V dropped 0 bases and J dropped 11; count of bases not matched to a gene: 15. This CDR3 spans 17 amino acids. For the CDR3, the DNA is TGCAGCGTTGAAGAGGGGCATAGCGGGGGGGCCGTCAGTAAGCAGTTCTTC. The encoded protein is CSVEEGHSGGAVSKQFF.

This clone was recorded once. CDR3 protein: CSASPSVADMYNEQFF. The CDR3 nucleotides are TGCAGTGCTAGTCCTAGCGTCGCGGATATGTACAATGAGCAGTTCTTC. V gene TRBV20-1 combines with J gene TRBJ2-1; tentative D call: TRBD2 (6 bases). The CDR3 runs to 16 residues. Germline CDR1 and CDR2: DFQATT and SNEGSKA (reference sequence). V was cut by 3 bases and J by 4 bases, with 19 bases left in between.

The chain's CDR3 is CASGGGKWRTEAFF. In DNA, the CDR3 is TGTGCCAGCGGGGGGGGCAAATGGCGCACTGAAGCTTTCTTT. The rearrangement uses TRBV28 and TRBJ1-1; D perhaps matches TRBD1 (6 bases). In germline, CDR1 is MDHEN, CDR2 SYDVKM. Trimming left V 8 bases short and J 4 bases short, with 17 bases between. CDR3 length: 14 amino acids.

The V and J genes are TRBV10-2 and TRBJ2-3; D perhaps matches TRBD1 (7 bases). This CDR3 spans 14 amino acids. Germline lookup yields CDR1 WSHSY and CDR2 SAAADI. V lost 11 bases and J 5 bases, leaving 20 bases between the germline ends. The CDR3 protein is CAPDRRGRIDTQYF. CDR3 in DNA: TGCGCCCCCGATAGGAGGGGGCGCATAGATACGCAGTATTTT.

This chain connects TRBV5-4 to TRBJ2-5, with 8 positions matching TRBD1. CDR1 is SGHNT, CDR2 YYREEE, per germline (reference sequence). There are 15 residues in the CDR3. J was trimmed by 2 bases and V by 0 bases; bases with no gene match: 3. CDR3 DNA: TGTGCCAGCAGCTTGGTGGGACAGGCACAAGAGACCCAGTACTTC. It yields the protein CASSLVGQAQETQYF.

The chain joins TRBV12-5 to TRBJ2-3; 7 bases align to TRBD2. Germline V lookup: CDR1 LGHNT, CDR2 FRNRAP. The CDR3 runs 15 residues. With 5 bases clipped from V and 2 bases from J, the junction kept 7 bases outside the gene matches. CDR3 DNA: TGTGCTAGTGGTCGGAGCAGCGGGGCCACAGATACGCAGTATTTT. Translating gives CASGRSSGATDTQYF.

The genes are TRBV3-1 (or the pseudogene TRBV3-2) and TRBJ1-2; 9 bases are a match to TRBD1. The CDR3 totals 15 residues. After removal of 3 bases from V and 4 bases from J, the junction contained 6 bases not matched to a gene. Germline loops: CDR1 LGHDT, CDR2 YNNKEL (reference sequence). The CDR3 DNA follows: TGTGCCAGCAGCCATTCGGACAGGGGCGTCTATGGCTACACCTTC. Translation: CASSHSDRGVYGYTF.

The rearrangement joins TRBV28 to TRBJ1-5; a weak D match, TRBD1 (6 bases). The length of the CDR3 is 15 residues. Germline lookup yields CDR1 MDHEN and CDR2 SYDVKM. Trimming cost V 2 bases and J 2 bases, with 10 bases left between them. CDR3 DNA: TGTGCCAGCAGTTTAGTCAGGGGCGGCAATCAGCCCCAGCATTTT. This codes for CASSLVRGGNQPQHF. Based on the CDR3 plus reference TRBV28 and TRBJ1-5, the full variable domain is DVKVTQSSRYLVKRTGEKVFLECVQDMDHENMFWYRQDPGLGLRLIYFSYDVKMKEKGDIPEGYSVSREKKERFSLILESASTNQTSMYLCASSLVRGGNQPQHFGDGTRLSIL.

The rearrangement joins TRBV4-2 to TRBJ2-7, with D possibly being TRBD2 (5 bases). This CDR3 spans 15 amino acids. The V end was cut by 6 bases, the J end by 0 bases, with 15 bases between. Germline lookup yields CDR1 LGHNA and CDR2 YNFKEQ. CDR3 nucleotide sequence: TGTGCCAGCAGTCGCCTCCGGGATCCCTCCTACGAGCAGTACTTC. Translated, it gives CASSRLRDPSYEQYF.

This chain links TRBV25-1 with TRBJ1-6; a weak D match, TRBD1 (5 bases). There are 13 residues in the CDR3. V lost 6 bases to trimming and J lost 9 bases, with 12 bases between them. Germline V gene lookup returns CDR1 MGHDK and CDR2 SYGVNS. The CDR3 sequence is CASRQGIFSPLHF. In DNA, the CDR3 is TGTGCCAGCAGGCAGGGCATTTTTTCACCCCTCCACTTT.

The chain carries TRBV2 and TRBJ2-7; 9 bases align to TRBD1. V gave up 6 bases and J gave up 3 bases; unmatched junction bases: 9. The germline gives CDR1 SNHLY, CDR2 FYNNEI. This CDR3 spans 15 amino acids. The CDR3 sequence is CASRPGQGQIYEQYF. Here the CDR3 DNA reads TGTGCCAGCAGGCCCGGACAGGGGCAGATCTACGAGCAGTACTTC. The entire variable domain, with the rest obtained from reference TRBV2 and TRBJ2-7, is as follows: EPEVTQTPSHQVTQMGQEVILRCVPISNHLYFYWYRQILGQKVEFLVSFYNNEISEKSEIFDDQFSVERPDGSNFTLKIRSTKLEDSAMYFCASRPGQGQIYEQYFGPGTRLTVT.

This clone showed up just a few times. V is TRBV7-2 and J is TRBJ2-3, with TRBD2 matching 9 bases. The trim removed 2 bases at V and 6 bases at J, leaving 6 bases unmatched. The CDR3 length is 15 residues. CDR1 and CDR2 from the germline V gene are SGHTA and FQGNSA. The CDR3 is CASSLLGSGGDTQYF. Written as DNA, the CDR3 is TGTGCCAGCAGCTTATTGGGTAGCGGGGGTGATACGCAGTATTTT.

The J gene is TRBJ2-5, the V gene TRBV19, with TRBD1 identical over 7 bases. Per the germline V gene, CDR1 is LNHDA and CDR2 is SQIVND (reference sequence). Losses at the gene ends were 5 bases for V and 5 bases for J; bases not matched to a gene: 11. The CDR3 sequence is 15 residues long. CDR3 DNA: TGTGCCAGTAGTCAACAGGGGTCGTTGGGGGAGACCCAGTACTTC. Protein: CASSQQGSLGETQYF.